This T cell receptor (beta chain) stems from a study of OX40 agonist ivuxolimab in advanced cancers. The method was immunoSEQ multiplex PCR; TCRdb's version includes in-frame clones alone and lacks a portion of them. The sample has 45,000 to 50,000 clones; 85% to 90% are singletons. The origin of this receptor is an adult with an advanced solid tumor such as melanoma, head and neck, liver or kidney cancer. Material: CD4+ or CD8+ T cells sorted from blood, obtained in a trial of the OX40 agonist ivuxolimab.

The CDR3 region is CASRLQGSLYNEQFF. The CDR3 DNA follows: TGTGCCAGCAGGTTACAGGGTAGTCTCTACAATGAGCAGTTCTTC. The chain joins TRBV27 to TRBJ2-1; D may be TRBD1 (6 bases). The germline V and J ends were trimmed by 6 bases and 3 bases, with 15 bases remaining between them. Germline V gives CDR1 MNHEY, CDR2 SMNVEV (reference sequence). The CDR3 covers 15 residues.